Following are 17 T cell receptor beta chains from one sample sequenced in a study of TET2 disruption in CD19-targeted CAR T cells (dated by TCRdb to the late 2010s). The library was built by means of the immunoSEQ multiplex PCR assay. Imported from immuneACCESS, the table was reduced by TCRdb to in-frame sequences with V and J called. These copies leave out some clones; in studies compared against another copy, an unresolved V gene accounts for under half, and the cause of the remainder is not known. The table held for this sample gives about 2,000 clones. Roughly 16% of the sample goes to the ten largest clones. For these TCRs, the target antigens are not known. The treatment or condition label here, explained by the study, means: autologous CTL019 cells: CD19 CAR with 4-1BB and CD3 zeta domains. Here the sequenced sample was CD8+ T cells sorted from cultured blood T cells, taken for CD19 CAR T cell therapy. The receptors originated from a man between 65 and 85 years old with chronic lymphocytic leukemia.

Turning to this clone: The CDR3 extends 3 residues past the end of the read, so its final part is completed from the germline J gene. The chain uses TRBV7-2 and TRBJ1-2, with D tentatively TRBD1 (5 bases). CDR1 and CDR2 (germline): SGHTA, FQGNSA. The CDR3 contains 14 residues. The CDR3: CASSLGGTYNDYTF. The sequenced CDR3 bases are TGTGCCAGCAGCTTAGGCGGGACTTACAATGAC.

In the case of this clone: The CDR3 goes on 3 residues after the read ends, and that part is filled in from the germline J gene. The V call is TRBV6-2 or TRBV6-3, the J call TRBJ1-2, with 8 bases that match TRBD1. Germline CDR1 is MNHEY and CDR2 is SVGEGT. The CDR3 totals 14 residues. The CDR3 reads CASSSRGQVYDYTF. CDR3 bases read: TGTGCCAGCAGCAGTCGGGGACAGGTGTACGAC.

About this clone: The read falls 3 residues short of the CDR3 end, and the missing part is taken from the germline J gene. The chain employs TRBV7-9 and TRBJ1-2; perhaps TRBD1 as D (5 bases). The CDR3 spans 14 residues. Germline CDR1 reads SEHNR; CDR2 reads FQNEAQ (reference sequence). CDR3 sequence: CASSLAGTYNEYTF. The part of the CDR3 DNA that was read is TGTGCCAGCAGCTTAGCGGGGACTTACAATGAA.

As to this clone: The CDR3 end is not reached by the read, which stops 3 residues before it; the germline J gene fills it in. V is TRBV7-6 and J is TRBJ1-5; D possibly corresponds to TRBD1 (5 bases). The CDR3 covers 16 residues. The V gene lost 5 bases and the J gene lost 7 bases, with 21 bases spanning the gap. In germline, CDR1 is SGHVS, CDR2 FNYEAQ. The CDR3 sequence: CASSPKVGGVDQPQHF. CDR3 DNA (partial): TGTGCCAGCAGCCCAAAAGTAGGAGGGGTGGACCAGCCC.

Points on this clone: The DNA ends 3 residues before the CDR3 does, and the rest of the CDR3 is filled in from the germline J gene. The chain joins TRBV27 to TRBJ2-7, with TRBD1 as a possible D gene (6 bases). Germline assignment: CDR1 MNHEY and CDR2 SMNVEV (reference sequence). V was shortened by 6 bases and J by 5 bases, with 20 bases between the two germline ends. The CDR3 has 15 amino acids. Incomplete CDR3 DNA: TGTGCCAGCAGAGTGGCTCACAGGGATTCCGACGAG. This sequence encodes CASRVAHRDSDE. The complete CDR3 sequence is CASRVAHRDSDEQYF.

Remarks on this clone: The sequenced fragment ends 3 residues before the CDR3 boundary, so the rest is inferred from the germline J gene. This chain joins TRBV19 and TRBJ2-4, with D possibly being TRBD1 (6 bases). Germline CDR1 LNHDA, CDR2 SQIVND (reference sequence). The CDR3 is made up of 14 amino acids. The sequenced CDR3 bases are TGTGCCAGTAGTATAGATGACAGGAACTATGGT. Translated, it gives CASSIDDRNYG. The CDR3 as a whole reads CASSIDDRNYGQYF.

This clone is deemed medium-sized by its frequency. The sequenced fragment ends 3 residues before the CDR3 boundary, so the rest is inferred from the germline J gene. The chain has TRBV28 and TRBJ1-2; D is ambiguous. CDR1 is MDHEN and CDR2 is SYDVKM in the germline V gene. The CDR3 is made up of 10 amino acids. The CDR3 DNA, read in part, is TGTGCCAGCGAAGGCGGGGGC. Translation: CASEGGG. The CDR3 reads in full as CASEGGGYTF.

With regard to this clone: The read ends 3 residues before the CDR3 terminus; that terminus is restored from the germline J gene. The chain employs TRBV5-1 and TRBJ1-2; a weak D match, TRBD1 (5 bases). This CDR3 is built from 15 residues. The germline gives CDR1 SGHRS, CDR2 YFSETQ. CDR3 residues: CASSLEGQLSDTYTF. The CDR3 DNA, read in part, is TGCGCCAGCAGCTTGGAGGGGCAGCTATCGGATACC.

A remark on this clone: The CDR3 end lies 3 residues beyond the end of the read and is filled in from the germline J gene. The chain has TRBV10-2 and TRBJ1-2, with TRBD1 matching 8 bases. Germline CDR1 is WSHSY and CDR2 is SAAADI. The CDR3 is made up of 15 amino acids. V dropped 3 bases and J dropped 4; count of bases not matched to a gene: 7. CDR3 amino acids: CASSETGGGGYGYTF. The DNA read from the CDR3 is TGCGCCAGCAGTGAAACAGGGGGGGGAGGCTATGGC.

As for this clone: Coverage ceases 3 residues before the CDR3 finishes, and the germline J gene fills in the end. This rearrangement joins TRBV27 to TRBJ2-1; 11 bases are a match to TRBD2. Germline values: CDR1 MNHEY, CDR2 SMNVEV (reference sequence). The CDR3 covers 16 residues. The V gene end was trimmed by 0 bases and the J gene end by 4 bases; junction bases not matched to a gene: 2. The CDR3 reads CASSLSRLAGYNEQFF. The sequenced CDR3 bases are TGTGCCAGCAGTTTATCCCGACTAGCGGGATACAATGAG.

With regard to this clone: The read finishes 3 residues shy of the CDR3 end, and the germline J gene is used to complete it. The rearrangement links TRBV28 to TRBJ2-7; tentatively, D is TRBD1 or TRBD2 (5 bases each). This CDR3 region has 14 residues. Trimming took 10 bases from V and 0 from J, leaving 16 bases between them. Germline V gene data show CDR1 as MDHEN and CDR2 as SYDVKM. CDR3 residues: CATRGEGSSYEQYF. The covered CDR3 bases are TGTGCCACCCGAGGAGAGGGGAGCTCCTACGAG.

According to its frequency, this clone is medium-sized. Read coverage stops 3 residues before the CDR3 terminus; the germline J gene supplies the remainder. This sequence joins TRBV7-8 and TRBJ2-1; a possible D gene is TRBD1 (5 bases). CDR1 is SGHVS and CDR2 is FQNEAQ in the germline V gene. Trimming left V 3 bases short and J 9 bases short, with 9 bases between. The CDR3 length is 12 residues. The CDR3 protein is CASSFRETEQFF. The covered CDR3 bases are TGTGCCAGCAGCTTCAGGGAAACTGAG.

Measured by frequency, this clone is medium-sized. The read terminates 3 residues before the CDR3 end, so the remaining end is supplied by the germline J gene. The V gene is TRBV12-3 or TRBV12-4, the J gene TRBJ2-2, with a weak D call TRBD1 (6 bases). This CDR3 has 16 residues. With 5 bases removed from V and 6 bases from J, the gap between germline ends came to 19 bases. CDR3: CASSILTGYLAGELFF. The CDR3 bases that were read are TGTGCCAGCAGTATTCTAACAGGGTACCTTGCCGGGGAG.

About this clone itself: The CDR3 end is not reached by the read, which stops 3 residues before it; the germline J gene fills it in. The chain links TRBV12-3 or TRBV12-4 to TRBJ2-7; tentative D call: TRBD1 (5 bases). Trimming shortened V by 6 bases and J by 1 base, and 10 bases separated the two germline ends. CDR3 length: 13 residues. The CDR3 sequence is CASRESGSYEQYF. The covered CDR3 bases are TGTGCCAGCAGGGAGTCAGGGTCCTACGAG.

On this clone: The DNA ends 3 residues before the CDR3 does, and the rest of the CDR3 is filled in from the germline J gene. This sequence joins TRBV27 and TRBJ2-4; possibly TRBD1 for D (6 bases). Germline lookup yields CDR1 MNHEY and CDR2 SMNVEV (reference sequence). The CDR3 has 13 amino acids. The CDR3 DNA, read in part, is TGTGCCAGCAGACCGGACAGTCAAGAGACT. Its translation is CASRPDSQET. The entire CDR3 sequence reads CASRPDSQETQYF.

By frequency, this clone registers medium-sized. The read comes to an end 3 residues before the CDR3 does, leaving the germline J gene to fill in the end. V is TRBV27 and J is TRBJ1-4, with D unclear. This CDR3 comprises 17 residues. Germline loops: CDR1 MNHEY, CDR2 SMNVEV (reference sequence). V lost 0 bases, J lost 6 bases, and 17 bases lay in between. The sequenced CDR3 bases are TGTGCCAGCAGTTTATCCCCATCGCCAGGTTCCTATGAAAAA. Residues: CASSLSPSPGSYEK. The complete CDR3 sequence is CASSLSPSPGSYEKLFF. The variable domain in full, completed from reference TRBV27 and TRBJ1-4, reads EAQVTQNPRYLITVTGKKLTVTCSQNMNHEYMSWYRQDPGLGLRQIYYSMNVEVTDKGDVPEGYKVSRKEKRNFPLILESPSPNQTSLYFCASSLSPSPGSYEKLFFGSGTQLSVL.

This clone is called large based on its frequency. The CDR3 DNA, read in part, is TGCAGTGCTAGAGATAGGGACAGGGCGACTGAA. Translating gives CSARDRDRATE. The full CDR3 protein is CSARDRDRATEAFF. This sequence joins TRBV20-1 and TRBJ1-1; 9 bases align to TRBD1. The read stops 3 residues short of the end of the CDR3; the missing end is completed from the germline J gene. The CDR3 loop spans 14 amino acids. Germline assignment: CDR1 DFQATT and CDR2 SNEGSKA (reference sequence). V dropped 0 bases and J dropped 5; count of bases not matched to a gene: 4.